This passage covers 11 T cell receptor beta chains from one sample sequenced in a study of radiotherapy plus CTLA-4 blockade in lung cancer. Generated by immunoSEQ multiplex PCR, the TCRdb table keeps only in-frame clones and is missing some. The sample holds about 97,000 clones; 65% to 75% are singletons and the top ten take approximately 2.8%. Sequenced material: peripheral blood, taken from a patient treated with radiotherapy plus ipilimumab. The source of these receptors is a human donor with non-small cell lung cancer who had a partial response to radiotherapy plus ipilimumab. Some clones in this sample may be carry-over from other donors' samples.

The rearrangement joins TRBV7-8 to TRBJ2-7; 10 bases fit TRBD2. The CDR3 is 16 amino acids. Germline V gene data show CDR1 as SGHVS and CDR2 as FQNEAQ. V lost 2 bases to trimming and J lost 6 bases; unmatched junction nucleotides: 10. CDR3 DNA: TGTGCCAGCAGCTTACTTCCCCTAGCGGGAGTTGCCGAGCAGTACTTC. It encodes CASSLLPLAGVAEQYF. The complete variable domain, with remaining parts taken from reference TRBV7-8 and TRBJ2-7, reads GAGVSQSPRYKVAKRGQDVALRCDPISGHVSLFWYQQALGQGPEFLTYFQNEAQLDKSGLPSDRFFAERPEGSVSTLKIQRTQQEDSAVYLCASSLLPLAGVAEQYFGPGTRLTVT.

This chain links TRBV5-5 with TRBJ1-4, with 9 positions matching TRBD1. CDR1 and CDR2 from the germline V gene are SGHKS and YYEKEE (reference sequence). V lost 0 bases and J lost 5; bases outside the gene matches: 5. The CDR3 is made up of 16 amino acids. For the CDR3, the DNA is TGTGCCAGCAGCTTGGACGGACAGGGGAAGAATGAAAAACTGTTTTTT. Translation: CASSLDGQGKNEKLFF.

This clone was found once. The V gene is TRBV7-2, the J gene TRBJ1-1; TRBD1 matches at 7 bases. V trimming: 3 bases; J trimming: 4 bases; junction bases outside the gene matches: 8. Germline values: CDR1 SGHTA, CDR2 FQGNSA. CDR3 size: 15 residues. CDR3 nucleotides: TGTGCCAGCAGCTTCGATAGGGGGCTGGCCACTGAAGCTTTCTTT. Its protein is CASSFDRGLATEAFF.

The chain uses TRBV7-8 and TRBJ1-6; TRBD1 aligns across 7 bases. Germline loops: CDR1 SGHVS, CDR2 FQNEAQ. The trim removed 0 bases at V and 8 bases at J, leaving 7 bases unmatched. The CDR3 runs 16 residues. The CDR3 sequence: CASSLAGDRADSPLHF. CDR3 bases: TGTGCCAGCAGCTTAGCGGGCGACAGGGCGGATTCACCCCTCCACTTT.

The genes are TRBV2 and TRBJ1-1; no reliable D call. This CDR3 has 13 residues. Germline V gene data show CDR1 as SNHLY and CDR2 as FYNNEI. V was trimmed by 2 bases and J by 1 base, leaving 5 bases between them. CDR3 amino acids: CASSEHSNTEAFF. Written as DNA, the CDR3 is TGTGCCAGCAGTGAACATTCGAACACTGAAGCTTTCTTT.

The chain has TRBV4-3 and TRBJ2-2, with 9 bases matching TRBD2. V shed 1 base and J 7 bases; nucleotides not matched to a gene: 10. The CDR3 runs 17 residues. The V gene's germline CDR1 is LGHNA and CDR2 YSLEER. CDR3 in DNA: TGCGCCAGCAGCCAAGTATCGGGCGGGGGGGCCCTCGGGGAGCTGTTTTTT. It specifies CASSQVSGGGALGELFF.

The genes are TRBV27 and TRBJ1-2; 12 bases align to TRBD1. The CDR3 loop spans 14 amino acids. Trimming cost V 6 bases and J 4 bases; bases outside gene matches: 3. Germline V CDR1 and CDR2: MNHEY, SMNVEV (reference sequence). CDR3 region: CASSQGQGAYGYTF. The CDR3 DNA sequence: TGTGCCAGCAGCCAGGGACAGGGGGCCTATGGCTACACCTTC.

This chain connects TRBV18 to TRBJ1-2, with 10 nucleotides matching TRBD1. This CDR3 region has 14 residues. J gave up 7 bases and V 3 bases, and 5 bases lay outside the gene matches. Germline V gene data show CDR1 as KGHSH and CDR2 as LQKENI. The CDR3 loop is CASSPGTGVSGYTF. The CDR3, as DNA: TGTGCCAGCTCACCGGGGACAGGGGTTAGTGGCTACACCTTC.

V is TRBV5-6 and J is TRBJ2-1; tentative D call: TRBD1 (5 bases). Trimming cost V 0 bases and J 7 bases, with 11 bases left between them. Germline loops: CDR1 SGHDT, CDR2 YYEEEE. This CDR3 region has 14 residues. The CDR3 DNA is TGTGCCAGCAGCTTGGGGGCAGGGAAAAATGAGCAGTTCTTC. Its translation: CASSLGAGKNEQFF.

The V and J genes are TRBV2 and TRBJ1-3, with a weak D call TRBD1 (5 bases). Trimming took 7 bases from V and 0 from J, leaving 13 bases between them. CDR1 is SNHLY and CDR2 is FYNNEI in the germline V gene. CDR3 length: 15 amino acids. The CDR3 bases are TGTGCCAGCATTTTCAGGGTAACCTCTGGAAACACCATATATTTT. Protein sequence: CASIFRVTSGNTIYF.

The chain uses TRBV5-1 and TRBJ2-5; D is unclear. The germline gives CDR1 SGHRS, CDR2 YFSETQ. The V end was cut by 0 bases, the J end by 1 base, with 10 bases between. The CDR3 spans 15 residues. The CDR3 loop is CASSLGSWSQETQYF. The CDR3 nucleotides read TGCGCCAGCAGCTTGGGGAGCTGGTCCCAAGAGACCCAGTACTTC.